The following is a T cell receptor (beta chain) sequence with its context. Its specificity is not known. The data are from a study of CXCR3-negative and CXCR3-positive naive CD8 T cells. Study overall: Roughly 1.5 +/- 0.3 million TRB reads came from each library, giving about 130 million in total.

Libraries were UMI-labeled 5' RACE TRB cDNA. TCRdb re-analyzed the 5' RACE reads; it lists each CDR3 protein once, without DNA. The ten most abundant clones cover approximately 0.29% of a sample with some 130,000 distinct CDR3 sequences. Naive cells were sorted as CD45RO-, CCR7+, CD27+ and CD95-. This CDR3 has 11 amino acids. Looked up from germline, CDR1 is MDHEN and CDR2 is SYDVKM. Study observations and caveats: High diversity, comparable across both naive subsets, contrasted with much lower diversity in memory CD8+ cells. Naive cells with CXCR3 showed TRB CDR3s that were more hydrophobic than those in CXCR3-negative naive cells.

The sequence was obtained from a human donor in good health. Some clones in this sample may be carry-over from other donors' samples. V gene TRBV28 combines with J gene TRBJ1-4. Sequencing was carried out using naive CXCR3- CD8+ T cells from blood. Subset here: CD45RO-CCR7+CD27+CD95- naive CD8+ T cells lacking CXCR3 (TNR3-). The CDR3 sequence: CASRGNEKLFF.